The rows below give T cell receptor beta chains drawn from one sample of a study of a mutant IDH1 vaccine in newly diagnosed glioma. Clones were read by immunoSEQ multiplex PCR, and TCRdb kept only the in-frame ones, dropping some. The sample gives 50,000 to 65,000 clones, over 60% of which show up once; about 2% is in the top ten. Here the sequenced sample was PBMCs, taken from a glioma patient treated with radiotherapy, temozolomide or both. Every receptor here comes from a woman in her thirties or forties with glioma. The CDR3 runs from the conserved cysteine through the conserved F or W. The order of the fields is CDR3 protein, CDR3 DNA, J gene, CDR3 length, D gene, V gene, clone size. The D gene is left open where the match is weak. Size tells how often a clone was seen (once, few, many) or the class of an expanded clone, and some rows leave it out.

cdr3_aa: CASSRHATGGEYEQYF; cdr3_nt: TGCGCCAGCAGCCGCCACGCGACAGGGGGCGAATACGAGCAGTACTTC; j_call: TRBJ2-7; cdr3_length: 16; d_call: TRBD1; v_call: TRBV4-3; clone_size: -
cdr3_aa: CASSPYERTTEAFF; cdr3_nt: TGTGCCAGCAGCCCCTACGAGCGAACCACTGAAGCTTTCTTT; j_call: TRBJ1-1; cdr3_length: 14; d_call: -; v_call: TRBV7-9; clone_size: few
cdr3_aa: CASSPGVEQFF; cdr3_nt: TGTGCCAGCTCCCCTGGGGTGGAGCAGTTCTTC; j_call: TRBJ2-1; cdr3_length: 11; d_call: -; v_call: TRBV9; clone_size: -
cdr3_aa: CASSEQPQYNEQFF; cdr3_nt: TGTGCCAGCAGTGAACAGCCTCAATACAATGAGCAGTTCTTC; j_call: TRBJ2-1; cdr3_length: 14; d_call: -; v_call: TRBV6-4; clone_size: few
cdr3_aa: CASSPKPDTEAFF; cdr3_nt: TGCGCCAGCAGCCCAAAACCTGACACTGAAGCTTTCTTT; j_call: TRBJ1-1; cdr3_length: 13; d_call: -; v_call: TRBV5-1; clone_size: few
cdr3_aa: CASCLGQGDMLEAFF; cdr3_nt: TGCGCCAGCTGCTTGGGCCAGGGCGATATGCTTGAAGCTTTCTTT; j_call: TRBJ1-1; cdr3_length: 15; d_call: -; v_call: TRBV5-1; clone_size: -
cdr3_aa: CASSLQGGNTEAFF; cdr3_nt: TGCGCCAGCAGCTTACAGGGGGGGAACACTGAAGCTTTCTTT; j_call: TRBJ1-1; cdr3_length: 14; d_call: TRBD1; v_call: TRBV5-1; clone_size: few
cdr3_aa: CASRRTASSGNTIYF; cdr3_nt: TGTGCCAGCCGGCGGACGGCTTCCTCTGGGAACACCATATATTTT; j_call: TRBJ1-3; cdr3_length: 15; d_call: -; v_call: TRBV9; clone_size: -
cdr3_aa: CASSPQTGEGTEAFF; cdr3_nt: TGTGCCAGTAGTCCCCAGACAGGGGAGGGCACTGAAGCTTTCTTT; j_call: TRBJ1-1; cdr3_length: 15; d_call: TRBD1; v_call: TRBV19; clone_size: -
cdr3_aa: CASRAGTGKEKLFF; cdr3_nt: TGTGCCAGCAGGGCCGGGACAGGAAAAGAAAAACTGTTTTTT; j_call: TRBJ1-4; cdr3_length: 14; d_call: TRBD1; v_call: TRBV6-1; clone_size: -
cdr3_aa: CASSSRGAWGSPLHF; cdr3_nt: TGTGCCAGCAGCTCACGGGGGGCATGGGGGTCACCCCTCCACTTT; j_call: TRBJ1-6; cdr3_length: 15; d_call: -; v_call: TRBV5-6; clone_size: few
cdr3_aa: CASSLDAPKRGGYNEQFF; cdr3_nt: TGTGCCAGCAGCTTAGATGCCCCGAAGCGGGGGGGCTACAATGAGCAGTTCTTC; j_call: TRBJ2-1; cdr3_length: 18; d_call: TRBD2; v_call: TRBV11-3; clone_size: -
cdr3_aa: CARSLGQDAEAFF; cdr3_nt: TGTGCCAGAAGCTTGGGTCAGGACGCTGAAGCTTTCTTT; j_call: TRBJ1-1; cdr3_length: 13; d_call: -; v_call: TRBV5-3; clone_size: -
cdr3_aa: CASSLYWRHPMETQYF; cdr3_nt: TGTGCCAGCAGCCTCTACTGGCGACACCCAATGGAGACCCAGTACTTC; j_call: TRBJ2-5; cdr3_length: 16; d_call: -; v_call: TRBV7-9; clone_size: -
cdr3_aa: CRVGRDTEAFF; cdr3_nt: TGCAGGGTGGGGAGGGACACTGAAGCTTTCTTT; j_call: TRBJ1-1; cdr3_length: 11; d_call: -; v_call: TRBV20-1; clone_size: -
cdr3_aa: CASSVDNTEAFF; cdr3_nt: TGTGCCAGCAGCGTGGACAACACTGAAGCTTTCTTT; j_call: TRBJ1-1; cdr3_length: 12; d_call: -; v_call: TRBV7-9; clone_size: -
cdr3_aa: CASSQRTDTQYF; cdr3_nt: TGTGCCAGCAGCCAACGTACAGATACGCAGTATTTT; j_call: TRBJ2-3; cdr3_length: 12; d_call: -; v_call: TRBV7-9; clone_size: few
cdr3_aa: CASSEPRAGNTIYF; cdr3_nt: TGTGCCAGCAGTGAACCCAGGGCTGGAAACACCATATATTTT; j_call: TRBJ1-3; cdr3_length: 14; d_call: -; v_call: TRBV2; clone_size: -
cdr3_aa: CASSPTGIYGYTF; cdr3_nt: TGTGCCAGCAGCCCCACAGGGATCTATGGCTACACCTTC; j_call: TRBJ1-2; cdr3_length: 13; d_call: -; v_call: TRBV13; clone_size: -
cdr3_aa: CASSDSNYGYTF; cdr3_nt: TGCGCCAGCAGTGACAGTAACTATGGCTACACCTTC; j_call: TRBJ1-2; cdr3_length: 12; d_call: -; v_call: TRBV10-1; clone_size: -
cdr3_aa: CASSPQRWGRYNEQFF; cdr3_nt: TGTGCCAGCAGCCCACAGAGATGGGGGCGCTACAATGAGCAGTTCTTC; j_call: TRBJ2-1; cdr3_length: 16; d_call: -; v_call: TRBV7-9; clone_size: -
cdr3_aa: CAWSAGTGVSPLHF; cdr3_nt: TGTGCCTGGAGTGCAGGGACAGGGGTCTCACCCCTCCACTTT; j_call: TRBJ1-6; cdr3_length: 14; d_call: TRBD1; v_call: TRBV30; clone_size: -
cdr3_aa: CAWNRGRNFVEKLFF; cdr3_nt: TGTGCCTGGAACAGGGGAAGGAACTTTGTTGAAAAACTGTTTTTT; j_call: TRBJ1-4; cdr3_length: 15; d_call: TRBD1; v_call: TRBV30; clone_size: few
cdr3_aa: CASSSRTGVGPQHF; cdr3_nt: TGTGCCAGCAGCTCTCGGACGGGGGTGGGGCCCCAGCATTTT; j_call: TRBJ1-5; cdr3_length: 14; d_call: -; v_call: TRBV7-2; clone_size: -
cdr3_aa: CASSINRAETQYF; cdr3_nt: TGTGCCAGTAGTATTAACAGGGCAGAGACCCAGTACTTC; j_call: TRBJ2-5; cdr3_length: 13; d_call: -; v_call: TRBV19; clone_size: -
cdr3_aa: CASSLKPDTQYF; cdr3_nt: TGTGCCAGCAGCTTAAAACCAGATACGCAGTATTTT; j_call: TRBJ2-3; cdr3_length: 12; d_call: -; v_call: TRBV7-9; clone_size: -
cdr3_aa: CSVGTLATYEQYF; cdr3_nt: TGCAGCGTTGGAACGCTCGCGACCTACGAGCAGTACTTC; j_call: TRBJ2-7; cdr3_length: 13; d_call: -; v_call: TRBV29-1; clone_size: -
cdr3_aa: CASSIIRDQTEAFF; cdr3_nt: TGTGCCAGTAGTATCATCAGGGATCAGACTGAAGCTTTCTTT; j_call: TRBJ1-1; cdr3_length: 14; d_call: -; v_call: TRBV19; clone_size: -
cdr3_aa: CASSPLGQVYEQYF; cdr3_nt: TGTGCCAGCAGTCCCTTGGGACAGGTCTACGAGCAGTACTTC; j_call: TRBJ2-7; cdr3_length: 14; d_call: TRBD1; v_call: TRBV11-2; clone_size: -
cdr3_aa: CASSLGQTTSYEQYF; cdr3_nt: TGTGCCAGCAGCCTAGGACAGACCACCTCCTACGAGCAGTACTTC; j_call: TRBJ2-7; cdr3_length: 15; d_call: -; v_call: TRBV6-5; clone_size: -
cdr3_aa: CASSARDGLNSPLHF; cdr3_nt: TGCGCCAGCAGTGCCCGGGACGGATTGAATTCACCCCTCCACTTT; j_call: TRBJ1-6; cdr3_length: 15; d_call: -; v_call: TRBV10-1; clone_size: medium-sized
cdr3_aa: CASRGGLGNSPLHF; cdr3_nt: TGTGCCAGCAGAGGGGGCTTGGGAAATTCACCCCTCCACTTT; j_call: TRBJ1-6; cdr3_length: 14; d_call: TRBD1; v_call: TRBV6-1; clone_size: -
cdr3_aa: CASSLVGGSYNEQFF; cdr3_nt: TGTGCCAGCAGCTTGGTGGGGGGGTCCTACAATGAGCAGTTCTTC; j_call: TRBJ2-1; cdr3_length: 15; d_call: TRBD2; v_call: TRBV5-5; clone_size: -
cdr3_aa: CSVDDRGHEQYF; cdr3_nt: TGCAGCGTTGATGACAGGGGCCACGAGCAGTACTTC; j_call: TRBJ2-7; cdr3_length: 12; d_call: TRBD1; v_call: TRBV29-1; clone_size: -
cdr3_aa: CASRQTTNEKLFF; cdr3_nt: TGTGCCAGCAGACAGACAACTAATGAAAAACTGTTTTTT; j_call: TRBJ1-4; cdr3_length: 13; d_call: -; v_call: TRBV19; clone_size: -
cdr3_aa: CASSASAGGIDTQYF; cdr3_nt: TGTGCCAGTAGTGCCTCAGCGGGGGGGATAGATACGCAGTATTTT; j_call: TRBJ2-3; cdr3_length: 15; d_call: TRBD2; v_call: TRBV19; clone_size: -
cdr3_aa: CASGTGSSYEQYF; cdr3_nt: TGTGCCAGCGGGACAGGGAGCTCCTACGAGCAGTACTTC; j_call: TRBJ2-7; cdr3_length: 13; d_call: TRBD1; v_call: TRBV27; clone_size: -
cdr3_aa: CASSFAYRGREAFF; cdr3_nt: TGTGCCAGCAGCTTCGCCTACAGGGGGCGGGAAGCTTTCTTT; j_call: TRBJ1-1; cdr3_length: 14; d_call: TRBD1; v_call: TRBV7-2; clone_size: -
cdr3_aa: CASSLGTSNYGYTF; cdr3_nt: TGCGCCAGCAGCTTGGGCACTTCTAACTATGGCTACACCTTC; j_call: TRBJ1-2; cdr3_length: 14; d_call: -; v_call: TRBV5-1; clone_size: -
cdr3_aa: CASSFMTAHTEAFF; cdr3_nt: TGTGCCAGCAGTTTCATGACAGCCCACACTGAAGCTTTCTTT; j_call: TRBJ1-1; cdr3_length: 14; d_call: -; v_call: TRBV5-5; clone_size: once
cdr3_aa: CAWSGQGAGNEKLFF; cdr3_nt: TGTGCCTGGAGCGGGCAGGGGGCGGGAAATGAAAAACTGTTTTTT; j_call: TRBJ1-4; cdr3_length: 15; d_call: TRBD1; v_call: TRBV30; clone_size: once
cdr3_aa: CASSLWTVEKLFF; cdr3_nt: TGTGCCAGCAGCTTGTGGACAGTCGAAAAACTGTTTTTT; j_call: TRBJ1-4; cdr3_length: 13; d_call: -; v_call: TRBV5-5; clone_size: -
cdr3_aa: CASSQVGQGNTEAFF; cdr3_nt: TGTGCCAGCAGCCAAGTAGGACAGGGAAACACTGAAGCTTTCTTT; j_call: TRBJ1-1; cdr3_length: 15; d_call: TRBD1; v_call: TRBV4-2; clone_size: -
cdr3_aa: CAWGMGLLTDTQYF; cdr3_nt: TGTGCCTGGGGCATGGGGCTTCTCACAGATACGCAGTATTTT; j_call: TRBJ2-3; cdr3_length: 14; d_call: -; v_call: TRBV30; clone_size: -
cdr3_aa: CASSQDLDRGPNSPLHF; cdr3_nt: TGCGCCAGCAGCCAAGACCTCGACAGGGGGCCGAATTCACCCCTCCACTTT; j_call: TRBJ1-6; cdr3_length: 17; d_call: TRBD1; v_call: TRBV4-3; clone_size: medium-sized
cdr3_aa: CASSEMLGAGSGNTIYF; cdr3_nt: TGTGCCAGCAGTGAAATGTTGGGGGCAGGATCTGGAAACACCATATATTTT; j_call: TRBJ1-3; cdr3_length: 17; d_call: -; v_call: TRBV6-1; clone_size: -
cdr3_aa: CASSTGPTKDEKLFF; cdr3_nt: TGTGCCAGCAGCACGGGACCCACTAAGGATGAAAAACTGTTTTTT; j_call: TRBJ1-4; cdr3_length: 15; d_call: -; v_call: TRBV7-8; clone_size: once
cdr3_aa: CASSHVGGHRETQYF; cdr3_nt: TGCGCCAGCAGCCACGTCGGGGGCCATAGGGAGACCCAGTACTTC; j_call: TRBJ2-5; cdr3_length: 15; d_call: -; v_call: TRBV4-1; clone_size: -
cdr3_aa: CASKTRGGADTQYF; cdr3_nt: TGTGCCAGCAAGACCCGGGGGGGAGCGGATACGCAGTATTTT; j_call: TRBJ2-3; cdr3_length: 14; d_call: TRBD2; v_call: TRBV2; clone_size: once
cdr3_aa: CASSPPRVGGDTQYF; cdr3_nt: TGTGCCAGCAGCCCCCCGAGGGTGGGGGGGGATACGCAGTATTTT; j_call: TRBJ2-3; cdr3_length: 15; d_call: TRBD2; v_call: TRBV4-2; clone_size: -
cdr3_aa: CASSWFPGGEAYEQYF; cdr3_nt: TGTGCCAGCAGCTGGTTCCCAGGGGGCGAGGCCTACGAGCAGTACTTC; j_call: TRBJ2-7; cdr3_length: 16; d_call: TRBD1; v_call: TRBV5-6; clone_size: -